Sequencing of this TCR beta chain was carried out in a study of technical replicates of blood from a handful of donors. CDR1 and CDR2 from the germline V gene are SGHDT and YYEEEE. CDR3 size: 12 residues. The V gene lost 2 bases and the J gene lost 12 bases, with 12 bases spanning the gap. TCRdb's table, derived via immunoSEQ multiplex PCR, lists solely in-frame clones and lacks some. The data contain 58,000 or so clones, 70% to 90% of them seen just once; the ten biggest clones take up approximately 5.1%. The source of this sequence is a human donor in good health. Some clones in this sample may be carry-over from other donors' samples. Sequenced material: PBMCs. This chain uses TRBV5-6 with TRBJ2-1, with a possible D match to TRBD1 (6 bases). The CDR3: CASSFEGVRQFF. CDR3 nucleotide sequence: TGTGCCAGCAGCTTTGAGGGGGTTAGGCAGTTCTTC.